This T cell receptor (beta chain) comes out of a study of blood T cells in healthy people across ages. The study, taken as a whole, reports: PBMC samples, being unsorted, prevented any conclusive comparison of naive and antigen-experienced cells.

As regards this clonotype: Its antigen is undetermined.

It was with a sample-barcoded 5' primer and a J-beta primer mix that a second PCR of about 6 to 12 cycles was run. Via MiXCR, TCRdb re-called the 5' RACE reads, giving one row per CDR3 protein. The sample consists of roughly 800,000 distinct CDR3 sequences, roughly 34% of them appearing once. Germline CDR1 and CDR2: SGHTA and FQGTGA. V was pared by 2 bases and J by 7 bases, with 12 bases between. CDR3 length: 13 residues. Sequenced sample: blood. The source of this sequence is a young man in good health. The chain carries TRBV7-3 and TRBJ2-7; perhaps TRBD1 as D (5 bases). The CDR3 spells CASSLLRAREQYF. CDR3 DNA sequence: TGTGCCAGCAGCTTACTCAGGGCTCGGGAGCAGTACTTC.